The rows below give T cell receptor beta chains drawn from one sample of a study of blood T cell repertoires in COVID-19. Data came from immunoSEQ multiplex PCR; TCRdb stores just in-frame clones and leaves some out. The sample has around 180,000 clones, about 80% seen once. Sample: peripheral blood. These receptors were collected from a human donor in a cohort sampled during active COVID-19. The CDR3 runs from the conserved cysteine through the conserved F or W.

cdr3_aa | j_call | cdr3_length | v_call
CASSLVAGGAYEQYF | TRBJ2-7 | 15 | TRBV27
CASSRRGVSSYEQYF | TRBJ2-7 | 15 | TRBV5-8
CASSIKGGLAGKDTQYF | TRBJ2-3 | 17 | TRBV19
CASSYTPGQGRYGYTF | TRBJ1-2 | 16 | TRBV6-2/TRBV6-3
CASSEIAGGPNTGELFF | TRBJ2-2 | 17 | TRBV6-1
CASSPGRPGQGKNYGYTF | TRBJ1-2 | 18 | TRBV19
CASSAPGPDYEQYF | TRBJ2-7 | 14 | TRBV2
CASSQNSQGSGPQHF | TRBJ1-5 | 15 | TRBV4-1
CASSEAGGAGANVLTF | TRBJ2-6 | 16 | TRBV6-1
CASSFTQGDPSYEQYF | TRBJ2-7 | 16 | TRBV28
CSVGGSYEQYF | TRBJ2-7 | 11 | TRBV29-1
CASSQEGGTGYGYTF | TRBJ1-2 | 15 | TRBV4-1
CASSPWTVSNYGYTF | TRBJ1-2 | 15 | TRBV7-3
CASSPSRLAGSYEQYF | TRBJ2-7 | 16 | TRBV7-2
CSVGPSFHEQYF | TRBJ2-7 | 12 | TRBV29-1
CATSRDRGPQETQYF | TRBJ2-5 | 15 | TRBV15
CASSQELGGEVNTIYF | TRBJ1-3 | 16 | TRBV4-2
CASSDLGTNYGYTF | TRBJ1-2 | 14 | TRBV6-1
CASSAGASGVYEQYF | TRBJ2-7 | 15 | TRBV9
CASRSGSGSGETQYF | TRBJ2-5 | 15 | TRBV6-5
CASSLGEGYGYTF | TRBJ1-2 | 13 | TRBV12-3/TRBV12-4
CASSFGGNSPLHF | TRBJ1-6 | 13 | TRBV12-3/TRBV12-4
CASSPRQVLNYGYTF | TRBJ1-2 | 15 | TRBV28
CASSYTLAGGTDTQYF | TRBJ2-3 | 16 | TRBV6-5
CASRAGQSNYGYTF | TRBJ1-2 | 14 | TRBV2
CATSDLGSGARGGQFF | TRBJ2-1 | 16 | TRBV24-1
CASSSLAGGVRQETQYF | TRBJ2-5 | 17 | TRBV6-2/TRBV6-3
CASSIAGGPKETQYF | TRBJ2-5 | 15 | TRBV19
CSARTGNLYEQYF | TRBJ2-7 | 13 | TRBV29-1
CASSPEGFAYNEQFF | TRBJ2-1 | 15 | TRBV18
CASSSRATNEKLFF | TRBJ1-4 | 14 | TRBV7-9
CASTLTGQGSPLHF | TRBJ1-6 | 14 | TRBV2
CSVPAGPGANVLTF | TRBJ2-6 | 14 | TRBV29-1
CASSLRVTGPGGYTF | TRBJ1-2 | 15 | TRBV11-3
CASSIGGGQPQHF | TRBJ1-5 | 13 | TRBV19
CASSIGKGTQRAGELFF | TRBJ2-2 | 17 | TRBV19